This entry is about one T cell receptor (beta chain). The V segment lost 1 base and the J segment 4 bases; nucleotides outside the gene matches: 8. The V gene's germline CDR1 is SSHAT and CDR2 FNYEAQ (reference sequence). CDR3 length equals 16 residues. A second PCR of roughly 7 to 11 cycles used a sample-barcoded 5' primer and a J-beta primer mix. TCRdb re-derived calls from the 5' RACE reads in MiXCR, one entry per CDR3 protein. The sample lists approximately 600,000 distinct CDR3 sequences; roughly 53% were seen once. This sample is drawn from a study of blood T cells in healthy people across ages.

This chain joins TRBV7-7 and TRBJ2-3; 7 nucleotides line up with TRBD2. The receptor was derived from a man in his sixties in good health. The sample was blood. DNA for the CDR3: TGTGCCAGCAGCTTAGGGACCGGGGGGTCCGCAGATACGCAGTATTTT. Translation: CASSLGTGGSADTQYF.